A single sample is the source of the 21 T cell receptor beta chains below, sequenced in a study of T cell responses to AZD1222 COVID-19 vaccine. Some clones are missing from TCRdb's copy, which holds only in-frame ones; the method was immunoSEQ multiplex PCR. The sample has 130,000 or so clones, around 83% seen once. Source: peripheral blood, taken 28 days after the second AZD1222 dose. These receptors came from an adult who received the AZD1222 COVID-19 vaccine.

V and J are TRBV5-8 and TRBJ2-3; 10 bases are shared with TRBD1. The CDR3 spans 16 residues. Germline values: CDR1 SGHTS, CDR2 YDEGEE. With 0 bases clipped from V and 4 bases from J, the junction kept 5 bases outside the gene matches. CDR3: CASSLVPGQGSDTQYF. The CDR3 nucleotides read TGTGCCAGCAGCTTGGTGCCGGGACAGGGGTCAGATACGCAGTATTTT.

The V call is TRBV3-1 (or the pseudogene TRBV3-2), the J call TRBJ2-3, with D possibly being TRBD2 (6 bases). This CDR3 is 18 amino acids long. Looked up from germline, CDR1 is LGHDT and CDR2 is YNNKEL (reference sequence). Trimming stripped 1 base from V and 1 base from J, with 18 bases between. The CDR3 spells CASSQVGDYGGGTDTQYF. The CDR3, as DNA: TGTGCCAGCAGCCAAGTAGGAGACTATGGAGGGGGCACAGATACGCAGTATTTT.

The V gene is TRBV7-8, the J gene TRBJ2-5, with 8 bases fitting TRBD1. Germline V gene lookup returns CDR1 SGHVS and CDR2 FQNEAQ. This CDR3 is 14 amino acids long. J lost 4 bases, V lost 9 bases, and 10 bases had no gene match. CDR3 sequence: CASKNRGAVETQYF. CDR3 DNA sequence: TGTGCCAGTAAAAACAGGGGGGCTGTAGAGACCCAGTACTTC.

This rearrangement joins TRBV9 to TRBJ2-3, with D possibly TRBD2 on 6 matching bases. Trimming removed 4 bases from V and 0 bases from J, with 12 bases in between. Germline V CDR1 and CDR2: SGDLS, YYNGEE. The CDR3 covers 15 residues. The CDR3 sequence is CASSPSGTSTDTQYF. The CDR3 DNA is TGTGCCAGCAGCCCCTCCGGGACTAGCACAGATACGCAGTATTTT.

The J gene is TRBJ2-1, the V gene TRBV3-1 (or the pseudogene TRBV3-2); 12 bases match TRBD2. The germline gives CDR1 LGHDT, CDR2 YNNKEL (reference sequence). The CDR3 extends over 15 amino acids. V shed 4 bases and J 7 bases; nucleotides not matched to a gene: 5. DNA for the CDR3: TGTGCCAGCAGCCCAGGACTAGCGGGGTCTAATGAGCAGTTCTTC. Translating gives CASSPGLAGSNEQFF.

In DNA form, the CDR3 reads TGTGCCAGCAGTGAAGCAAGGAAGGGAGAAGCTTTCTTT. It yields the protein CASSEARKGEAFF. V and J are TRBV2 and TRBJ1-1; no firm D call. The CDR3 is made up of 13 amino acids. CDR1 and CDR2 from the germline V gene are SNHLY and FYNNEI. V dropped 0 bases and J dropped 8 bases, with 10 bases sitting between them.

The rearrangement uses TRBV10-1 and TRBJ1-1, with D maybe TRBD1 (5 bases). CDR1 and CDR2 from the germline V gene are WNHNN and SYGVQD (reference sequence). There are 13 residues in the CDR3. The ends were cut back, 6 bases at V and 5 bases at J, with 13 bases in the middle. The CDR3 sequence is CASSLGTETEAFF. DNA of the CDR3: TGCGCCAGCAGCCTCGGGACGGAGACTGAAGCTTTCTTT.

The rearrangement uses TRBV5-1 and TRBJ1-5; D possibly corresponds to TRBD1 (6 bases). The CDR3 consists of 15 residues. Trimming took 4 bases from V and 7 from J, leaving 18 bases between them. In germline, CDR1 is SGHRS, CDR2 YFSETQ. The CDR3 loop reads CASSVEGGLRQPQHF. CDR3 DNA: TGCGCCAGCAGCGTCGAGGGGGGGCTTCGGCAGCCCCAGCATTTT. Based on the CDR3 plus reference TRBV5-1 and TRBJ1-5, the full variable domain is KAGVTQTPRYLIKTRGQQVTLSCSPISGHRSVSWYQQTPGQGLQFLFEYFSETQRNKGNFPGRFSGRQFSNSRSEMNVSTLELGDSALYLCASSVEGGLRQPQHFGDGTRLSIL.

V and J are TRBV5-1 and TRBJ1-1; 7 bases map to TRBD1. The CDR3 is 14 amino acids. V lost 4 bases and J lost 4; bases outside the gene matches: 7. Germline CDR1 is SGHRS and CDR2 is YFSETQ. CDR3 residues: CASSLDRAGTEAFF. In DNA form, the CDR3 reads TGCGCCAGCAGCCTAGACAGGGCCGGCACTGAAGCTTTCTTT.

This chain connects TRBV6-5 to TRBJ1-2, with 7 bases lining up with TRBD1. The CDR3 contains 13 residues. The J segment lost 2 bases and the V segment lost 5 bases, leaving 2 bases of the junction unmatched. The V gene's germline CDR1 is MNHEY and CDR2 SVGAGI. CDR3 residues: CASSPTGNYGYTF. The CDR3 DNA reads TGTGCCAGCAGTCCGACAGGGAACTATGGCTACACCTTC.

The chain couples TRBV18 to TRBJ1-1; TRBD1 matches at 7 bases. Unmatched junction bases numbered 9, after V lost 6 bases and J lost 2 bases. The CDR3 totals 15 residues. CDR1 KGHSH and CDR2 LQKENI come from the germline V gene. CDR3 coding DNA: TGTGCCAGCTCGCTCACCGGGACAGAAAACACTGAAGCTTTCTTT. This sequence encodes CASSLTGTENTEAFF.

The CDR3 loop reads CASKKTGAGELFF. CDR3 sequence (DNA): TGTGCCAGCAAGAAGACAGGGGCCGGGGAGCTGTTTTTT. This sequence joins TRBV2 and TRBJ2-2; 8 nucleotides match TRBD1. Trimming cost V 7 bases and J 6 bases; bases outside gene matches: 4. Germline lookup yields CDR1 SNHLY and CDR2 FYNNEI. The CDR3 spans 13 residues.

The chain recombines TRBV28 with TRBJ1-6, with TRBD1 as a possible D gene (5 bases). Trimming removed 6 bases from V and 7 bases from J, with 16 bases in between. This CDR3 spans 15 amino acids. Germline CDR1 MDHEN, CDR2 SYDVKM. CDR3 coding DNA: TGTGCCAGCAGCCCCCCAGGGATGAAGAATTCACCCCTCCACTTT. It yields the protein CASSPPGMKNSPLHF.

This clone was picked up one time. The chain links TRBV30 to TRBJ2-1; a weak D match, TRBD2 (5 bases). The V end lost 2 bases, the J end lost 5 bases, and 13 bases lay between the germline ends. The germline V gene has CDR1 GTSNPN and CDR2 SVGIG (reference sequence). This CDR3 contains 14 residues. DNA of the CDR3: TGTGCCTGGAGTACGAGCGGTGCTCACAATGAGCAGTTCTTC. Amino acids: CAWSTSGAHNEQFF.

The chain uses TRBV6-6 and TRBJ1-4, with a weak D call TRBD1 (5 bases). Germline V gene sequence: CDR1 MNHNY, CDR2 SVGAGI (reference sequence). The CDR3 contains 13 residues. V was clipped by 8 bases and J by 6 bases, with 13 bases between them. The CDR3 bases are TGTGCCAGCTGCCTGACGGGGGATGAAAAACTGTTTTTT. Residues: CASCLTGDEKLFF.

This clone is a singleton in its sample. The CDR3 region is CASLTPLLEYGYTF. The CDR3, as DNA: TGTGCCAGCCTCACCCCCCTCCTGGAATATGGCTACACCTTC. This chain uses TRBV2 with TRBJ1-2; D gene uncertain. The CDR3 is 14 amino acids. Germline V gene sequence: CDR1 SNHLY, CDR2 FYNNEI. Trimming removed 8 bases at V and 5 bases at J, with 18 bases between.

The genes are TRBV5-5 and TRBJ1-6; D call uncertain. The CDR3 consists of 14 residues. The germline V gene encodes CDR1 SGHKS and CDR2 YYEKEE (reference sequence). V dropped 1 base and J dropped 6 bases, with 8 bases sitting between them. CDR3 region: CASSLSGGNSPLHF. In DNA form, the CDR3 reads TGTGCCAGCAGCTTGAGCGGTGGTAATTCACCCCTCCACTTT.

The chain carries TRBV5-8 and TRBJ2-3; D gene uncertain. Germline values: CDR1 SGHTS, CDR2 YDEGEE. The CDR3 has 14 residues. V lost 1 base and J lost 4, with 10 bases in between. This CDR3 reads CASSLNGVADTQYF. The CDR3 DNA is TGTGCCAGCAGCTTGAATGGGGTCGCAGATACGCAGTATTTT.

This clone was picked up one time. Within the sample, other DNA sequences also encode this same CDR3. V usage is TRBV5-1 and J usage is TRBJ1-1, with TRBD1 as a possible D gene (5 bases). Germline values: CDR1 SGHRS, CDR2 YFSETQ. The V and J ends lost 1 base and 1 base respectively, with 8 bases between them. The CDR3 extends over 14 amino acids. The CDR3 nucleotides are TGCGCCAGCAGCTTGTATGGGACGAACACTGAAGCTTTCTTT. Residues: CASSLYGTNTEAFF. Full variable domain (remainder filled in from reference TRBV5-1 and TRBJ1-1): KAGVTQTPRYLIKTRGQQVTLSCSPISGHRSVSWYQQTPGQGLQFLFEYFSETQRNKGNFPGRFSGRQFSNSRSEMNVSTLELGDSALYLCASSLYGTNTEAFFGQGTRLTVV.

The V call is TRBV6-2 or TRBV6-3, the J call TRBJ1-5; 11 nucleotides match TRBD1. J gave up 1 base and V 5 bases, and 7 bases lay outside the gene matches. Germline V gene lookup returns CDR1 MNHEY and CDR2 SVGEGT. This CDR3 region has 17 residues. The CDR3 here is CASSPLGTGGSNQPQHF. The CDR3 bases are TGTGCCAGCAGTCCCTTGGGGACAGGGGGGAGCAATCAGCCCCAGCATTTT.

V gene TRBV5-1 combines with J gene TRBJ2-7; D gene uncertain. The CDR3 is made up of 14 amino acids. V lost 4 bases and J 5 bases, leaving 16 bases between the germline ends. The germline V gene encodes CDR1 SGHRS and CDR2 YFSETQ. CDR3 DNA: TGCGCCAGCAGCCTCGAGTGGAGTTGGAACGAGCAGTACTTC. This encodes CASSLEWSWNEQYF.